This is a list of T cell receptor beta chains from one sample in a study of human T cells and chemical hapten exposure. MiXCR, applied by TCRdb to the RACE reads, yields one record per CDR3 protein. The sample includes 50,000 or so distinct CDR3 sequences, roughly 11% seen only once; the top ten take 1.8%. The sequences come from whole blood, collected in connection with sensitization to the hapten diphenylcyclopropenone (DPC). The receptors here all came from a woman in her thirties or forties with alopecia areata. Some clones in this sample may be carry-over from other donors' samples. Both conserved end residues are part of each CDR3. D genes are given only for firm matches. Clone size is not always given. Where it is, it says once, few, many or a class for expanded clones.

clone_size: many
cdr3_length: 16
d_call: TRBD1
j_call: TRBJ1-2
v_call: TRBV7-2
cdr3_aa: CASSPHNLGGVSGYTF
cdr3_nt: TGTGCCAGCAGCCCACATAATCTAGGGGGCGTGAGTGGCTACACCTTC

clone_size: many
cdr3_length: 13
d_call: TRBD1
j_call: TRBJ2-7
v_call: TRBV12-3/TRBV12-4
cdr3_aa: CASSLEQGYEQYF
cdr3_nt: TGTGCCAGCAGTTTAGAACAGGGGTACGAGCAGTACTTC

clone_size: many
cdr3_length: 19
d_call: TRBD1
j_call: TRBJ2-3
v_call: TRBV6-2/TRBV6-3
cdr3_aa: CASSYSIASGGMDTDTQYF
cdr3_nt: TGTGCCAGCAGTTACTCGATAGCCTCAGGGGGCATGGACACAGATACGCAGTATTTT

clone_size: many
cdr3_length: 14
d_call: TRBD2
j_call: TRBJ2-1
v_call: TRBV19
cdr3_aa: CASSMGGAGGRQFF
cdr3_nt: TGTGCCAGTAGTATGGGAGGAGCGGGAGGGCGGCAGTTCTTC

clone_size: many
cdr3_length: 15
d_call: -
j_call: TRBJ1-3
v_call: TRBV7-9
cdr3_aa: CASSKQGPFGNTIYF
cdr3_nt: TGTGCCAGCAGCAAACAGGGCCCGTTTGGAAACACCATATATTTT

clone_size: -
cdr3_length: 12
d_call: -
j_call: TRBJ2-2
v_call: TRBV10-2
cdr3_aa: CASRTGDGELFF
cdr3_nt: TGCGCCAGCAGGACGGGAGACGGGGAGCTGTTTTTT

clone_size: many
cdr3_length: 16
d_call: TRBD2
j_call: TRBJ2-7
v_call: TRBV11-2
cdr3_aa: CASSSVTSGRMGEQYF
cdr3_nt: TGTGCCAGCAGCTCTGTGACTAGCGGGAGGATGGGCGAGCAGTACTTC

clone_size: many
cdr3_length: 14
d_call: -
j_call: TRBJ1-3
v_call: TRBV10-3
cdr3_aa: CAISEGSSGNTIYF
cdr3_nt: TGTGCCATCAGTGAGGGAAGCTCTGGAAACACCATATATTTT

clone_size: -
cdr3_length: 15
d_call: -
j_call: TRBJ2-3
v_call: TRBV12-3/TRBV12-4
cdr3_aa: CASNAGRSYTDTQYF
cdr3_nt: TGTGCCAGCAATGCCGGGAGATCCTACACAGATACGCAGTATTTT

clone_size: once
cdr3_length: 16
d_call: -
j_call: TRBJ1-1
v_call: TRBV7-7
cdr3_aa: CASSLAREGMNTEAFF
cdr3_nt: TGTGCTAGCAGCTTAGCGAGAGAGGGGATGAACACTGAAGCTTTCTTT

clone_size: many
cdr3_length: 12
d_call: -
j_call: TRBJ2-1
v_call: TRBV28
cdr3_aa: CASSPPGYEQFF
cdr3_nt: TGTGCCAGCAGTCCCCCGGGCTATGAGCAGTTCTTC

clone_size: -
cdr3_length: 16
d_call: -
j_call: TRBJ2-7
v_call: TRBV6-6
cdr3_aa: CASSYSTEGVSHEQYF
cdr3_nt: TGTGCCAGCAGTTACTCGACCGAAGGTGTCTCCCACGAGCAGTACTTC

clone_size: -
cdr3_length: 10
d_call: -
j_call: TRBJ2-5
v_call: TRBV29-1
cdr3_aa: CSAYQETQYF
cdr3_nt: TGCAGCGCCTACCAAGAGACCCAGTACTTC

clone_size: -
cdr3_length: 15
d_call: TRBD1
j_call: TRBJ2-7
v_call: TRBV15
cdr3_aa: CATSREFTGGLEQYF
cdr3_nt: TGTGCCACCAGCAGAGAGTTTACAGGGGGTCTCGAGCAGTACTTC

clone_size: -
cdr3_length: 13
d_call: -
j_call: TRBJ2-7
v_call: TRBV11-2
cdr3_aa: CASSSQTTYEQYF
cdr3_nt: TGTGCCAGCAGCTCTCAAACCACCTACGAGCAGTACTTC

clone_size: many
cdr3_length: 13
d_call: -
j_call: TRBJ1-5
v_call: TRBV29-1
cdr3_aa: CSVVGQHDQPQHF
cdr3_nt: TGCAGCGTTGTCGGGCAGCACGATCAGCCCCAGCATTTT

clone_size: -
cdr3_length: 15
d_call: -
j_call: TRBJ1-5
v_call: TRBV12-3/TRBV12-4
cdr3_aa: CASSFGIQNNQPQHF
cdr3_nt: TGTGCCAGCAGTTTTGGGATTCAGAACAATCAGCCCCAGCATTTT

clone_size: -
cdr3_length: 16
d_call: TRBD2
j_call: TRBJ2-5
v_call: TRBV29-1
cdr3_aa: CSVPGLAGGAGETQYF
cdr3_nt: TGCAGCGTCCCCGGACTAGCGGGAGGTGCGGGGGAGACCCAGTACTTC

clone_size: many
cdr3_length: 16
d_call: -
j_call: TRBJ2-1
v_call: TRBV18
cdr3_aa: CASSPPEGGIYNEQFF
cdr3_nt: TGTGCCAGCTCACCACCGGAGGGGGGTATCTACAATGAGCAGTTCTTC

clone_size: few
cdr3_length: 12
d_call: TRBD1
j_call: TRBJ1-1
v_call: TRBV6-5
cdr3_aa: CASSYRDSEAFF
cdr3_nt: TGTGCCAGCAGTTATCGGGACAGTGAAGCTTTCTTT

clone_size: many
cdr3_length: 13
d_call: -
j_call: TRBJ1-4
v_call: TRBV29-1
cdr3_aa: CSVELGANEKLFF
cdr3_nt: TGCAGCGTTGAACTAGGGGCTAATGAAAAACTGTTTTTT

clone_size: many
cdr3_length: 14
d_call: -
j_call: TRBJ1-2
v_call: TRBV29-1
cdr3_aa: CSVPEGGSNYGYTF
cdr3_nt: TGCAGCGTCCCGGAGGGAGGGAGTAACTATGGCTACACCTTC

clone_size: many
cdr3_length: 15
d_call: -
j_call: TRBJ1-3
v_call: TRBV5-6
cdr3_aa: CASSLGQASGNTIYF
cdr3_nt: TGTGCCAGCAGCTTGGGGCAGGCATCTGGAAACACCATATATTTT

clone_size: -
cdr3_length: 17
d_call: -
j_call: TRBJ2-5
v_call: TRBV28
cdr3_aa: CASSFTGLSRELETQYF
cdr3_nt: TGTGCCAGCAGTTTTACAGGACTCTCTCGCGAATTAGAGACCCAGTACTTC

clone_size: -
cdr3_length: 13
d_call: -
j_call: TRBJ2-1
v_call: TRBV11-2
cdr3_aa: CASSSAEIGEQFF
cdr3_nt: TGTGCCAGCAGCTCCGCAGAAATCGGTGAGCAGTTCTTC

clone_size: many
cdr3_length: 14
d_call: -
j_call: TRBJ2-1
v_call: TRBV7-9
cdr3_aa: CATRDTNSYNEQFF
cdr3_nt: TGTGCCACCCGGGACACAAACTCCTACAATGAGCAGTTCTTC

clone_size: -
cdr3_length: 13
d_call: -
j_call: TRBJ1-1
v_call: TRBV29-1
cdr3_aa: CSVEGRARAEAFF
cdr3_nt: TGCAGCGTTGAAGGTCGTGCTCGGGCTGAAGCTTTCTTT

clone_size: few
cdr3_length: 15
d_call: -
j_call: TRBJ2-7
v_call: TRBV6-5
cdr3_aa: CASSYVQGSSYEQYF
cdr3_nt: TGTGCCAGCAGTTACGTGCAGGGATCATCCTACGAGCAGTACTTC

clone_size: -
cdr3_length: 16
d_call: -
j_call: TRBJ2-2
v_call: TRBV18
cdr3_aa: CASSPRLQANTGELFF
cdr3_nt: TGTGCCAGCTCACCCCGTCTCCAGGCGAACACCGGGGAGCTGTTTTTT

clone_size: few
cdr3_length: 15
d_call: -
j_call: TRBJ2-1
v_call: TRBV6-5
cdr3_aa: CASSYTNPRDNEQFF
cdr3_nt: TGTGCCAGCAGTTACACAAACCCGAGGGACAATGAGCAGTTCTTC

clone_size: few
cdr3_length: 13
d_call: TRBD1
j_call: TRBJ1-1
v_call: TRBV14
cdr3_aa: CASSHTGGTEAFF
cdr3_nt: TGTGCCAGCAGCCACACAGGGGGCACTGAAGCTTTCTTT

clone_size: many
cdr3_length: 12
d_call: -
j_call: TRBJ2-7
v_call: TRBV6-6
cdr3_aa: CASTQHTYEQYF
cdr3_nt: TGTGCCAGCACGCAGCACACCTACGAGCAGTACTTC

clone_size: few
cdr3_length: 13
d_call: -
j_call: TRBJ2-5
v_call: TRBV11-3
cdr3_aa: CASSLVLEETQYF
cdr3_nt: TGTGCCAGCAGCTTAGTTTTAGAAGAGACCCAGTACTTC

clone_size: few
cdr3_length: 14
d_call: -
j_call: TRBJ1-6
v_call: TRBV29-1
cdr3_aa: CSVTTGASNSPLHF
cdr3_nt: TGCAGCGTGACGACGGGGGCAAGTAATTCACCCCTCCACTTT

clone_size: many
cdr3_length: 15
d_call: TRBD1
j_call: TRBJ1-1
v_call: TRBV10-3
cdr3_aa: CAIMRQGAANTEAFF
cdr3_nt: TGTGCCATCATGCGGCAGGGGGCAGCGAACACTGAAGCTTTCTTT

clone_size: many
cdr3_length: 14
d_call: -
j_call: TRBJ1-1
v_call: TRBV12-3/TRBV12-4
cdr3_aa: CASKGIRMNTEAFF
cdr3_nt: TGTGCCAGCAAGGGTATACGCATGAACACTGAAGCTTTCTTT

clone_size: many
cdr3_length: 17
d_call: TRBD1
j_call: TRBJ2-4
v_call: TRBV7-8
cdr3_aa: CASSTRVQGVTKNIQYF
cdr3_nt: TGTGCCAGCAGCACAAGGGTTCAGGGGGTGACCAAAAACATTCAGTACTTC

clone_size: many
cdr3_length: 14
d_call: -
j_call: TRBJ2-7
v_call: TRBV19
cdr3_aa: CASSLDGLSYEQYF
cdr3_nt: TGTGCCAGTAGTCTGGACGGTTTATCGTACGAGCAGTACTTC

clone_size: few
cdr3_length: 15
d_call: -
j_call: TRBJ2-1
v_call: TRBV7-9
cdr3_aa: CASSFREHTGNEQFF
cdr3_nt: TGTGCCAGCAGCTTTAGGGAACACACAGGGAATGAGCAGTTCTTC

clone_size: few
cdr3_length: 12
d_call: -
j_call: TRBJ2-7
v_call: TRBV28
cdr3_aa: CASRQEPYEQYF
cdr3_nt: TGTGCCAGCAGACAGGAACCTTACGAGCAGTACTTC

clone_size: -
cdr3_length: 18
d_call: -
j_call: TRBJ2-2
v_call: TRBV5-1
cdr3_aa: CASSPGTSSLRNTGELFF
cdr3_nt: TGCGCCAGCAGCCCAGGGACATCCTCACTCAGGAACACCGGGGAGCTGTTTTTT

clone_size: few
cdr3_length: 10
d_call: -
j_call: TRBJ2-7
v_call: TRBV6-4
cdr3_aa: CASREYEQYF
cdr3_nt: TGTGCCAGCAGAGAATACGAGCAGTACTTC

clone_size: many
cdr3_length: 16
d_call: TRBD2
j_call: TRBJ2-1
v_call: TRBV7-3
cdr3_aa: CASSESGLAGYNEQFF
cdr3_nt: TGTGCCAGCAGCGAATCGGGACTAGCGGGGTACAATGAGCAGTTCTTC

clone_size: many
cdr3_length: 15
d_call: -
j_call: TRBJ2-7
v_call: TRBV6-6
cdr3_aa: CASTAREGGPYEQYF
cdr3_nt: TGTGCCAGCACTGCTAGGGAGGGGGGTCCCTACGAGCAGTACTTC

clone_size: few
cdr3_length: 20
d_call: -
j_call: TRBJ2-3
v_call: TRBV10-3
cdr3_aa: CAISESSSPAIPASTDTQYF
cdr3_nt: TGTGCCATCAGTGAGTCCAGTTCTCCGGCGATCCCCGCGAGCACAGATACGCAGTATTTT

clone_size: many
cdr3_length: 15
d_call: TRBD1
j_call: TRBJ1-2
v_call: TRBV5-4
cdr3_aa: CASSPRTGGNYGYTF
cdr3_nt: TGTGCCAGCAGCCCACGGACAGGGGGGAACTATGGCTACACCTTC